This is a list of T cell receptor beta chains from one sample in a study of CD8+ T cells in alopecia areata. Assay: immunoSEQ multiplex PCR; the TCRdb copy retains only in-frame clones and omits some. The top ten clones hold approximately 0.44% of a sample with 220,000 or so clones, about 60% of them seen once. The sample in question was CD4+ T cells sorted from blood, obtained at week 0. The receptors derive from a human donor with alopecia areata. The CDR3 runs from the conserved cysteine through the conserved F or W. Each record gives: CDR3 protein, J gene, V gene.

CASSLGDEQDEQYF | TRBJ2-7 | TRBV5-1
CASSPSPSRQETYEQYF | TRBJ2-7 | TRBV5-1
CASSLDGGLAEAFF | TRBJ1-1 | TRBV5-1
CASSRTKINEQFF | TRBJ2-1 | TRBV28
CSVGHGNVYEQYF | TRBJ2-7 | TRBV29-1
CASTLQGNQETQYF | TRBJ2-5 | TRBV23-1
CASGLVPGGTGELFF | TRBJ2-2 | TRBV12-5
CASSLGTGGDTEAFF | TRBJ1-1 | TRBV7-9
CASSTMGVGYTF | TRBJ1-2 | TRBV5-1
CAWSVGLDQPQHF | TRBJ1-5 | TRBV30
CAWKSSQGASYNEQFF | TRBJ2-1 | TRBV30
CASSFGTGLDEQFF | TRBJ2-1 | TRBV7-9
CASRGQGDTEAFF | TRBJ1-1 | TRBV2
CASSQPREGSSYNEQFF | TRBJ2-1 | TRBV23-1
CASSSRGSGNQPQHF | TRBJ1-5 | TRBV6-5
CASSFRASGYTF | TRBJ1-2 | TRBV5-6
CAWSGMAEAFF | TRBJ1-1 | TRBV30
CASSLWTSGSPITQYF | TRBJ2-3 | TRBV4-1
CASSYSSSNQPQHF | TRBJ1-5 | TRBV6-6
CASSLQGLDEQFF | TRBJ2-1 | TRBV5-1
CASSESTVSYEQYF | TRBJ2-7 | TRBV25-1
CASSVRGFHEQYF | TRBJ2-7 | TRBV6-1
CASSSDGTEQYF | TRBJ2-7 | TRBV6-5
CASGLVTGGQFF | TRBJ2-1 | TRBV12-5
CASSPGTGANQETQYF | TRBJ2-5 | TRBV5-1
CASSLGTNNSPLHF | TRBJ1-6 | TRBV7-2
CAWSLLGSEQFF | TRBJ2-1 | TRBV30
CASSPGTARANVLTF | TRBJ2-6 | TRBV18